Following are 16 T cell receptor beta chains from one sample sequenced in a study of T cell repertoires in aging, cancer and after chemotherapy. TCR beta rearrangements were amplified from peripheral blood genomic DNA. Rearranged V-D-J TRB sequences were amplified with a mixed TRB-A/B primer pool. TCRdb passed the multiplex PCR reads through MiXCR, listing each CDR3 protein once. The table lists 9,500 to 11,000 distinct CDR3 sequences, about 25% of them singletons, with roughly 1.3% in the top ten. The specimen was blood. The origin of the receptors is a human donor in good health.

A few counts support this clonotype. This chain connects TRBV4-1 to TRBJ1-5; possibly TRBD1 for D (5 bases). V lost 1 base and J lost 2, with 6 bases in between. The germline V gene has CDR1 MGHRA and CDR2 YSYEKL. The length of the CDR3 is 14 residues. The CDR3 bases are TGCGCCAGCAGCCAAGCACAGGGCAATCAGCCCCAGCATTTT. It yields the protein CASSQAQGNQPQHF.

The J gene is TRBJ1-5, the V gene TRBV6-5; D is unclear. V lost 6 bases and J lost 5, with 17 bases in between. The CDR3 runs 15 residues. Germline CDR1 MNHEY, CDR2 SVGAGI. The CDR3 region has the DNA TGTGCCAGCAGCCACCCGGACCTCCCCCATCAGCCCCAGCATTTT. Translated: CASSHPDLPHQPQHF.

This clonotype was counted only a few times. The V call is TRBV11-3, the J call TRBJ2-1; D may match TRBD1 or TRBD2 (5 bases each). The CDR3 runs to 17 residues. Deletions cut 1 base from V and 4 bases from J, with 17 bases between. Looked up from germline, CDR1 is SGHNT and CDR2 is YENEEA. The CDR3 nucleotides read TGTGCCAGCAGCTTAGGAGGCGGGTCCACAGGTTACAATGAGCAGTTCTTC. Protein: CASSLGGGSTGYNEQFF. The entire variable domain, with the rest obtained from reference TRBV11-3 and TRBJ2-1, is as follows: EAGVVQSPRYKIIEKKQPVAFWCNPISGHNTLYWYLQNLGQGPELLIRYENEEAVDDSQLPKDRFSAERLKGVDSTLKIQPAELGDSAVYLCASSLGGGSTGYNEQFFGPGTRLTVL.

This clonotype was seen a few times. V gene TRBV10-3 combines with J gene TRBJ1-1; perhaps TRBD1 as D (5 bases). Trimming stripped 4 bases from V and 4 bases from J, with 19 bases between. Germline lookup yields CDR1 ENHRY and CDR2 SYGVKD. The length of the CDR3 is 16 residues. The CDR3 reads CAISGRDPKEGTEAFF. The CDR3 DNA is TGTGCCATCAGTGGCCGGGACCCTAAGGAGGGCACTGAAGCTTTCTTT.

The CDR3, as DNA: TGTGCCAGCAGCAACAGGGGTGTGGACTACGAGCAGTACTTC. Translation gives CASSNRGVDYEQYF. The rearrangement joins TRBV28 to TRBJ2-7, with 7 bases identical to TRBD1. Germline CDR1 is MDHEN and CDR2 is SYDVKM. Losses at the gene ends were 6 bases for V and 3 bases for J; bases not matched to a gene: 8. The CDR3 loop spans 14 amino acids.

This clonotype has a handful of counts. This chain connects TRBV24-1 to TRBJ1-2, with unresolved D. The CDR3 is 15 residues long. V was pared by 4 bases and J by 1 base, with 12 bases between. The germline CDR1 and CDR2 sequences are KGHDR and SFDVKD. This chain's CDR3 is CATSDPRQVNYGYTF. CDR3 sequence (DNA): TGTGCCACCAGTGACCCACGACAAGTTAACTATGGCTACACCTTC.

By sample fraction, this clonotype is medium-sized (0.01 to 0.1%). V usage is TRBV6-5 and J usage is TRBJ1-2, with TRBD1 matching over 7 bases. The CDR3 consists of 11 residues. The ends lost 7 bases at V and 4 bases at J; junction bases unmatched: 0. Germline loops: CDR1 MNHEY, CDR2 SVGAGI. The DNA for the CDR3 is TGTGCCAGCACAGGGGGCTATGGCTACACCTTC. Translation gives CASTGGYGYTF.

This clonotype is medium-sized (0.01 to 0.1%) within its sample. This chain connects TRBV30 to TRBJ1-2; D unclear. V lost 5 bases and J lost 6, with 10 bases in between. The CDR3 length is 11 residues. The germline gives CDR1 GTSNPN, CDR2 SVGIG (reference sequence). The CDR3 loop is CAWVLTDGYTF. For the CDR3, the DNA is TGTGCCTGGGTTTTAACGGATGGCTACACCTTC.

This clonotype was found a few times. The J gene is TRBJ1-1, the V gene TRBV4-1; the D gene is possibly TRBD1 (6 bases). CDR1 and CDR2 (germline): MGHRA, YSYEKL. CDR3 length equals 16 residues. The V end lost 4 bases, the J end lost 6 bases, and 21 bases lay between the germline ends. The CDR3 bases are TGCGCCAGCAGCCTCTCTGGGGGGCAGGGGAGGTCTGAAGCTTTCTTT. This codes for CASSLSGGQGRSEAFF.

The chain combines TRBV19 with TRBJ2-5; D may be TRBD1 or TRBD2 (6 bases each). V lost 3 bases, J lost 3 bases, and 14 bases lay in between. CDR1 is LNHDA, CDR2 SQIVND, per germline (reference sequence). CDR3 length: 15 residues. Here the CDR3 reads CASSIGGHLEETQYF. The CDR3 nucleotides read TGTGCCAGTAGTATCGGGGGACATTTAGAAGAGACCCAGTACTTC.

This clonotype is judged medium-sized (0.01 to 0.1%). The DNA for the CDR3 is TGTGCCAGCAGTGAAAGGACTAGCGGCTCCTACGAGCAGTACTTC. Residues: CASSERTSGSYEQYF. V usage is TRBV6-1 and J usage is TRBJ2-7; 10 bases map to TRBD2. Germline trimming cut 2 bases from V and 0 bases from J; bases unmatched to any gene: 1. Germline assignment: CDR1 MNHNS and CDR2 SASEGT. The CDR3 has 15 residues.

This clonotype was detected only a few times. The J gene is TRBJ2-2, the V gene TRBV5-4; D uncertain. V shed 5 bases and J shed 0 bases, with 2 bases lying between them. The CDR3 sequence is 12 residues long. Looked up from germline, CDR1 is SGHNT and CDR2 is YYREEE (reference sequence). The DNA for the CDR3 is TGTGCCAGCAGATCGAACACCGGGGAGCTGTTTTTT. Encoded protein: CASRSNTGELFF.

About this clonotype: A much larger clone is a single base away; this may be a read error. The CDR3 nucleotides read TGTGTCACCAGCAGAGGGAGCGGGAGGGGCGACGAGCAGTACTTC. Translation gives CVTSRGSGRGDEQYF. The rearrangement uses TRBV15 and TRBJ2-7, with 10 bases matching TRBD2. The CDR3 has 15 residues. CDR1 is LNHNV, CDR2 YYDKDF, per germline (reference sequence).

The J gene is TRBJ2-3, the V gene TRBV7-9, with TRBD1 as a possible D gene (5 bases). The CDR3 totals 16 residues. Trimming took 1 base from V and 0 from J, leaving 11 bases between them. Germline V gene lookup returns CDR1 SEHNR and CDR2 FQNEAQ (reference sequence). The CDR3 nucleotides read TGTGCCAGCAGCTTAGAGGTGGGGCAGAGCACAGATACGCAGTATTTT. Its protein is CASSLEVGQSTDTQYF.

By share, this clonotype ranks as medium-sized (0.01 to 0.1%). This sequence joins TRBV6-6 and TRBJ2-7; a possible D gene is TRBD1 (8 bases). The germline gives CDR1 MNHNY, CDR2 SVGAGI (reference sequence). The CDR3 is 14 amino acids. V lost 7 bases, J lost 3 bases, and 16 bases lay in between. CDR3 sequence: CASTLTGEGYEQYF. As DNA, the CDR3 is TGTGCCAGCACCCTGACAGGGGAGGGCTACGAGCAGTACTTC.

This clonotype appeared a few times. The V and J genes are TRBV19 and TRBJ2-4, with D unclear. The CDR3 sequence is 16 residues long. CDR1 is LNHDA, CDR2 SQIVND, per germline (reference sequence). The V end was cut by 1 base, the J end by 0 bases, with 10 bases between. The CDR3 here is CASSIVGRGAKNIQYF. The CDR3 coding sequence is TGTGCCAGTAGTATAGTCGGCCGCGGAGCCAAAAACATTCAGTACTTC.